This entry lists 27 T cell receptor beta chains sequenced from one sample in a study of technical replicates of blood from a handful of donors. Clones were read by immunoSEQ multiplex PCR, and TCRdb kept only the in-frame ones, dropping some. The table records 9,500 to 15,000 clones, roughly 79% of them present only once. What was sequenced was PBMCs. All receptors derive from a human donor in good health.

There are a few counts of this clone. CDR3 sequence: CASSVGPTSGRGEQYF. CDR3 DNA: TGTGCCAGCAGCGTAGGGCCCACTAGCGGGAGAGGCGAGCAGTACTTC. The V call is TRBV9, the J call TRBJ2-7; 11 nucleotides align to TRBD2. The V and J ends lost 0 bases and 6 bases, in that order; junction bases with no gene match: 8. Germline CDR1 is SGDLS and CDR2 is YYNGEE. The CDR3 spans 16 residues. The entire variable domain, with the rest obtained from reference TRBV9 and TRBJ2-7, is as follows: DSGVTQTPKHLITATGQRVTLRCSPRSGDLSVYWYQQSLDQGLQFLIQYYNGEERAKGNILERFSAQQFPDLHSELNLSSLELGDSALYFCASSVGPTSGRGEQYFGPGTRLTVT.

This clone was recorded once. The chain recombines TRBV7-3 with TRBJ2-3, with TRBD2 matching over 12 bases. Losses at the gene ends were 0 bases for V and 0 bases for J; bases not matched to a gene: 16. The CDR3 extends over 22 amino acids. Germline values: CDR1 SGHTA, CDR2 FQGTGA. The CDR3 DNA sequence: TGTGCCAGCAGCTTAACGAAGGCGGCTAGCGGGAGGGACGAGTCTAGCACAGATACGCAGTATTTT. As protein: CASSLTKAASGRDESSTDTQYF.

This chain joins TRBV9 and TRBJ2-3; 8 bases line up with TRBD2. The germline CDR1 and CDR2 sequences are SGDLS and YYNGEE. The CDR3 length is 15 residues. V lost 0 bases and J lost 4; bases outside the gene matches: 4. CDR3: CASSVALAGSDTQYF. The CDR3 nucleotides read TGTGCCAGCAGCGTAGCGCTAGCGGGTTCAGATACGCAGTATTTT. Full variable domain (remainder filled in from reference TRBV9 and TRBJ2-3): DSGVTQTPKHLITATGQRVTLRCSPRSGDLSVYWYQQSLDQGLQFLIQYYNGEERAKGNILERFSAQQFPDLHSELNLSSLELGDSALYFCASSVALAGSDTQYFGPGTRLTVL.

The chain employs TRBV6-1 and TRBJ2-6; a weak D match, TRBD1 (6 bases). Per the germline V gene, CDR1 is MNHNS and CDR2 is SASEGT. The CDR3 extends over 18 amino acids. Trimming removed 3 bases at V and 0 bases at J, with 15 bases between. Written as DNA, the CDR3 is TGTGCCAGCAGTGACCCCGACAGGTCAAACTCTGGGGCCAACGTCCTGACTTTC. Amino acid sequence: CASSDPDRSNSGANVLTF.

The V call is TRBV6-1, the J call TRBJ1-4; D ambiguous. V dropped 4 bases and J dropped 4 bases, with 10 bases sitting between them. Germline V CDR1 and CDR2: MNHNS, SASEGT. The CDR3 spans 14 residues. In DNA, the CDR3 is TGTGCCAGCAGTGGGCGAGGGAGTAATGAAAAACTGTTTTTT. Protein product: CASSGRGSNEKLFF.

The chain uses TRBV5-6 and TRBJ2-7; tentatively, D is TRBD2 (6 bases). From germline, CDR1 is SGHDT and CDR2 YYEEEE. Trimming removed 4 bases from V and 4 bases from J, with 15 bases in between. The CDR3 sequence is 14 residues long. The CDR3 nucleotides are TGTGCCAGCAGCCTCATTAGCGGACCATACGAGCAGTACTTC. Residues: CASSLISGPYEQYF.

The chain links TRBV6-5 to TRBJ1-3; D not resolved. Germline V lookup: CDR1 MNHEY, CDR2 SVGAGI. This CDR3 region has 13 residues. Trimming took 8 bases from V and 0 from J, leaving 8 bases between them. In DNA form, the CDR3 reads TGTGCCAGCTCGAGGGCCTCTGGAAACACCATATATTTT. Protein: CASSRASGNTIYF.

This sequence joins TRBV7-6 and TRBJ2-3; possible D gene TRBD2, 5 bases. Trimming pared 1 base from V and 1 base from J, leaving 18 bases between. The germline V gene encodes CDR1 SGHVS and CDR2 FNYEAQ. This CDR3 is 18 amino acids long. The chain's CDR3 is CASSLGPMREWGTDTQYF. In DNA, the CDR3 is TGTGCCAGCAGCTTAGGACCCATGAGGGAGTGGGGCACAGATACGCAGTATTTT.

The chain recombines TRBV14 with TRBJ1-2; possible D gene TRBD1, 6 bases. Germline CDR1 and CDR2: SGHDN and FVKESK. The CDR3 covers 16 residues. V gave up 3 bases and J gave up 2 bases, with 16 bases separating them. For the CDR3, the DNA is TGTGCCAGCAGCCAGGACAGACGCTTACAGAACTATGGCTACACCTTC. Translation gives CASSQDRRLQNYGYTF.

V gene TRBV19 combines with J gene TRBJ2-5; TRBD1 is a possible D gene (5 bases). The V end lost 3 bases, the J end lost 3 bases, and 14 bases lay between the germline ends. The length of the CDR3 is 15 residues. CDR1 is LNHDA and CDR2 is SQIVND in the germline V gene (reference sequence). The CDR3, as DNA: TGTGCCAGTAGTATTTCTGGGGCCGTAAAAGAGACCCAGTACTTC. This encodes CASSISGAVKETQYF.

This chain connects TRBV4-2 to TRBJ2-7, with TRBD2 matching 11 bases. Germline values: CDR1 LGHNA, CDR2 YNFKEQ. V shed 1 base and J 5 bases; nucleotides not matched to a gene: 7. This CDR3 region has 16 residues. DNA of the CDR3: TGTGCCAGCAGCCAAGGAAGAACTAGCGGGAGCCACGAGCAGTACTTC. Encoded protein: CASSQGRTSGSHEQYF.

The chain carries TRBV10-1 and TRBJ1-2; 10 positions agree with TRBD1. Germline trimming cut 5 bases from V and 4 bases from J; bases unmatched to any gene: 4. Germline V gene lookup returns CDR1 WNHNN and CDR2 SYGVQD (reference sequence). The CDR3 has 14 amino acids. Here the CDR3 reads CASSPGQGFYGYTF. The CDR3, as DNA: TGCGCCAGCAGTCCGGGACAGGGGTTCTATGGCTACACCTTC.

The V and J genes are TRBV10-3 and TRBJ1-2; 10 nucleotides match TRBD1. Germline V gives CDR1 ENHRY, CDR2 SYGVKD. This CDR3 has 15 amino acids. J gave up 1 base and V 3 bases, and 2 bases lay outside the gene matches. Here the CDR3 DNA reads TGTGCCATCAGTGACCGGGACAGGGGTAACTATGGCTACACCTTC. Amino acids: CAISDRDRGNYGYTF.

In its sample, this clone was seen once. The CDR3 sequence is CASSQRTSGSCEQYF. CDR3 coding DNA: TGTGCCAGCAGCCAACGGACTAGCGGGAGTTGCGAGCAGTACTTC. The V call is TRBV27, the J call TRBJ2-7; TRBD2 aligns across 13 bases. Trimming at V came to 6 bases and at J to 6 bases, leaving 8 bases not matched to a gene. CDR1 MNHEY and CDR2 SMNVEV come from the germline V gene (reference sequence). The CDR3 length is 15 residues.

The chain employs TRBV19 and TRBJ2-2, with TRBD2 matching 9 bases. Germline V gives CDR1 LNHDA, CDR2 SQIVND (reference sequence). This CDR3 is 16 amino acids long. Unmatched junction bases numbered 3, after V lost 4 bases and J lost 0 bases. In nucleotides, the CDR3 is TGTGCCAGTAGTACAGCGGGAGGCCCGAACACCGGGGAGCTGTTTTTT. Its translation is CASSTAGGPNTGELFF. Looking up the rest from reference TRBV19 and TRBJ2-2 gives the full variable domain: DGGITQSPKYLFRKEGQNVTLSCEQNLNHDAMYWYRQDPGQGLRLIYYSQIVNDFQKGDIAEGYSVSREKKESFPLTVTSAQKNPTAFYLCASSTAGGPNTGELFFGEGSRLTVL.

The chain links TRBV7-2 to TRBJ2-1, with D perhaps matching TRBD1 (5 bases). CDR3 size: 15 residues. Trimming took off 1 base at V and 6 bases at J, with 13 bases between the two ends. CDR1 and CDR2 from the germline V gene are SGHTA and FQGNSA. The CDR3 sequence: CASSLGVGAPNEQFF. CDR3 nucleotide sequence: TGTGCCAGCAGCTTAGGGGTAGGGGCGCCCAATGAGCAGTTCTTC.

The chain is built from TRBV4-1 and TRBJ2-1, with D possibly being TRBD2 (6 bases). Trimming removed 0 bases at V and 6 bases at J, with 15 bases between. This CDR3 comprises 16 residues. Germline-derived CDR1 and CDR2 are MGHRA and YSYEKL. As DNA, the CDR3 is TGCGCCAGCAGCCAAGAGGGGACTTCCGGGGGCAATGAGCAGTTCTTC. It translates to CASSQEGTSGGNEQFF.

The chain has TRBV2 and TRBJ2-7; 10 bases agree with TRBD1. The germline gives CDR1 SNHLY, CDR2 FYNNEI. The CDR3 consists of 12 residues. Trimming cost V 11 bases and J 3 bases; bases outside gene matches: 4. DNA of the CDR3: TGTGCCGGGGGACAGGGGATCTACGAGCAGTACTTC. Its translation: CAGGQGIYEQYF.

The chain couples TRBV6-5 to TRBJ2-7, with 9 positions matching TRBD1. V shed 0 bases, J shed 5 bases, and the junction held 8 bases outside the gene matches. This CDR3 spans 16 amino acids. CDR1 is MNHEY and CDR2 is SVGAGI in the germline V gene. The CDR3 sequence: CASSYSTGTGTDEQYF. For the CDR3, the DNA is TGTGCCAGCAGTTACTCGACCGGGACAGGGACTGACGAGCAGTACTTC.

The gene calls are TRBV21-1 and TRBJ2-1; whether TRBD2, the table's D call, matches the DNA was not checked. TRBV21-1 is a pseudogene. The CDR3 spans 20 residues. The CDR3 reads CASSRAANSPGLASYNEQFF. DNA of the CDR3: TGTGCCAGCAGCAGGGCAGCGAACAGCCCGGGACTAGCCTCCTACAATGAGCAGTTCTTC.

This chain connects TRBV30 to TRBJ2-1; D possibly corresponds to TRBD2 (5 bases). Germline lookup yields CDR1 GTSNPN and CDR2 SVGIG (reference sequence). The CDR3 is 14 residues long. Trimming shortened V by 2 bases and J by 5 bases, and 13 bases separated the two germline ends. CDR3 loop: CAWSPADSNNEQFF. CDR3 DNA sequence: TGTGCCTGGAGTCCAGCGGATTCAAACAATGAGCAGTTCTTC.

This clone was seen once. The genes are TRBV7-2 and TRBJ1-5, with D possibly matching TRBD1 (5 bases). The ends were cut back, 1 base at V and 6 bases at J, with 7 bases in the middle. CDR1 is SGHTA, CDR2 FQGNSA, per germline. The CDR3 covers 13 residues. CDR3 DNA sequence: TGTGCCAGCAGCTTAGAGGGGCTTCAGCCCCAGCATTTT. It codes for CASSLEGLQPQHF.

This chain connects TRBV30 to TRBJ1-3, with D maybe TRBD1 (6 bases). The CDR3 totals 18 residues. Germline values: CDR1 GTSNPN, CDR2 SVGIG (reference sequence). The V gene lost 0 bases and the J gene lost 0 bases, with 18 bases spanning the gap. The CDR3 DNA reads as TGTGCCTGGAGTGTAGATCGTACAGGGATACCCTCTGGAAACACCATATATTTT. Protein sequence: CAWSVDRTGIPSGNTIYF.

The rearrangement uses TRBV11-2 and TRBJ2-7, with no clear D. Germline V CDR1 and CDR2: SGHAT, FQNNGV. V gave up 0 bases and J gave up 6 bases, with 9 bases separating them. The CDR3 is made up of 13 amino acids. CDR3 residues: CASSLDFQREQYF. CDR3 nucleotides: TGTGCCAGCAGCTTAGATTTCCAGCGCGAGCAGTACTTC.

The J gene is TRBJ1-2, the V gene TRBV27, with 7 bases fitting TRBD1. CDR1 and CDR2 from the germline V gene are MNHEY and SMNVEV (reference sequence). With V trimmed by 6 bases and J by 0 bases, 13 bases remained unmatched. This CDR3 has 17 residues. In DNA form, the CDR3 reads TGTGCCAGCAGCTCCGACGGGACAGCTAAAGCTAACTATGGCTACACCTTC. Its protein product is CASSSDGTAKANYGYTF.

The rearrangement links TRBV6-5 to TRBJ2-7; possibly TRBD1 for D (6 bases). Trimming removed 4 bases at V and 6 bases at J, with 13 bases between. The CDR3 has 13 residues. Per germline, CDR1 MNHEY and CDR2 SVGAGI. For the CDR3, the DNA is TGTGCCAGCAGTTCGACAGGTCCGGGCGAGCAGTACTTC. It codes for CASSSTGPGEQYF.

The chain combines TRBV5-1 with TRBJ2-3; TRBD2 aligns across 11 bases. V lost 4 bases, J lost 1 base, and 5 bases stayed unmatched. Germline V gives CDR1 SGHRS, CDR2 YFSETQ. The CDR3 is 16 residues long. The CDR3 loop is CASSRGTSGGTDTQYF. CDR3 DNA: TGCGCCAGCAGCCGCGGGACTAGCGGAGGCACAGATACGCAGTATTTT.